The 24 T cell receptor beta chains presented below share a single source sample, sequenced in a study of read filtering for tumor transcriptome and immune sequencing. This library used approximately 370 ng RNA and molecular barcoded adaptors spanning alpha/delta and beta/gamma chains. TCRdb recomputed calls from the reads with MiXCR, one row per CDR3 protein. This sample has 130,000 or so distinct CDR3 sequences, with around 14% found just once. Sequencing input: a population of CD138-negative cells sorted from bone marrow. Every receptor here comes from a donor aged 40 or older with multiple myeloma.

In this sample, this clonotype turned up a few times. A far bigger clonotype differs at one base, so this is likely a read error. This chain joins TRBV12-3 or TRBV12-4 and TRBJ1-1; no reliable D call. The CDR3 runs to 13 residues. V was shortened by 4 bases and J by 2 bases, with 8 bases between the two germline ends. The CDR3 DNA reads as TGTGCCAGCAGTTCGGCGGGAAACACTGAAGCTTTCTTT. It codes for CASSSAGNTEAFF.

Regarding this clonotype: A clone one base away is much larger, so this may be a read error. The CDR3 loop reads CASSQSGTGVYGYTF. The CDR3 coding sequence is TGCGCCAGCAGCCAGTCCGGGACAGGTGTCTATGGCTACACCTTC. V gene TRBV4-1 combines with J gene TRBJ1-2, with TRBD1 matching 8 bases. Germline CDR1 reads MGHRA; CDR2 reads YSYEKL. The CDR3 is made up of 15 amino acids. Trimming took 3 bases from V and 4 from J; bases not matched to a gene: 7.

This clonotype was recorded at least ten times. This rearrangement joins TRBV25-1 to TRBJ1-5, with D perhaps matching TRBD1 (5 bases). The CDR3 is made up of 13 amino acids. The germline V and J ends were trimmed by 3 bases and 6 bases, with 9 bases remaining between them. Germline CDR1 is MGHDK and CDR2 is SYGVNS. CDR3 region: CASSDRVSQPQHF. CDR3 DNA: TGTGCCAGCAGTGACAGGGTGAGTCAGCCCCAGCATTTT. Full variable domain (missing parts from reference TRBV25-1 and TRBJ1-5): EADIYQTPRYLVIGTGKKITLECSQTMGHDKMYWYQQDPGMELHLIHYSYGVNSTEKGDLSSESTVSRIRTEHFPLTLESARPSHTSQYLCASSDRVSQPQHFGDGTRLSIL.

This clonotype has a count of ten or more. The chain couples TRBV6-5 to TRBJ2-3, with TRBD2 as a possible D gene (6 bases). The V and J ends lost 7 bases and 0 bases respectively, with 17 bases between them. The V gene's germline CDR1 is MNHEY and CDR2 SVGAGI. This CDR3 contains 16 residues. Written as DNA, the CDR3 is TGTGCCAGCACCTCCTTAGCGGCCACTAGCACAGATACGCAGTATTTT. It specifies CASTSLAATSTDTQYF.

About this clonotype itself: This could be a read error, since a much larger clone is one nucleotide away. The chain is built from TRBV30 and TRBJ2-1; the D is unclear. The CDR3 extends over 11 amino acids. Per germline, CDR1 GTSNPN and CDR2 SVGIG (reference sequence). CDR3 nucleotide sequence: TGTGCCTGGAGCGATAACAATGAGCAGTTATTC. Translating gives CAWSDNNEQLF.

This clonotype came up many times. This chain uses TRBV7-8 with TRBJ2-3; D is uncertain. CDR1 and CDR2 (germline): SGHVS, FQNEAQ. V dropped 1 base and J dropped 1 base, with 3 bases sitting between them. The CDR3 contains 13 residues. CDR3 in amino acids: CASSLDGTDTQYF. The CDR3 coding sequence is TGTGCCAGCAGCTTAGACGGCACAGATACGCAGTATTTT.

This clonotype has ten or more counts. This sequence is one base from a far larger clone and is likely a read error. The chain uses TRBV5-5 and TRBJ2-1; a possible D gene is TRBD1 (6 bases). This CDR3 is built from 14 residues. Germline CDR1 is SGHKS and CDR2 is YYEKEE (reference sequence). DNA of the CDR3: TGTGCCAGCAGCTTCGGGACAAATTACAATGGGCAGTTCTTC. This sequence encodes CASSFGTNYNGQFF.

This clonotype was detected a few times. A much larger clonotype is one base distant, so this may be a read error. The V call is TRBV15, the J call TRBJ2-3, with TRBD2 identical over 10 bases. CDR1 and CDR2 from the germline V gene are LNHNV and YYDKDF (reference sequence). CDR3 length: 16 residues. The J segment lost 5 bases and the V segment lost 4 bases, leaving 9 bases of the junction unmatched. CDR3 coding DNA: TGTGCCACCAGCACACTGACTAGCGGGTGCTTAGATACGCAGTATTTT. Encoded protein: CATSTLTSGCLDTQYF.

This clonotype was seen repeatedly, ten times or more. The CDR3 bases are TGTGCCAGCAGTTCGACTAGTAGGGGCGCAGATACGCAGTATTTT. It yields the protein CASSSTSRGADTQYF. The V gene is TRBV7-9, the J gene TRBJ2-3; perhaps TRBD2 as D (6 bases). V shed 6 bases and J shed 4 bases, with 17 bases lying between them. In germline, CDR1 is SEHNR, CDR2 FQNEAQ (reference sequence). The CDR3 loop spans 15 amino acids.

The rearrangement links TRBV3-1 to TRBJ2-7, with 7 bases aligning to TRBD1. The junction had 7 bases not matched to a gene; V was cut back by 6 bases and J by 2 bases. CDR3 size: 14 residues. Germline loops: CDR1 LGHDT, CDR2 YNNKEL (reference sequence). The CDR3 is CASSRTGVTYEQYF. Written as DNA, the CDR3 is TGTGCCAGCAGTAGAACAGGGGTAACCTACGAGCAGTACTTC.

Details on this clonotype: With a much larger clone just one base away, this may be a read error. V gene TRBV24-1 combines with J gene TRBJ2-2; TRBD2 agrees at 10 bases. The CDR3 extends over 16 amino acids. Germline CDR1 reads KGHDR; CDR2 reads SFDVKD. DNA for the CDR3: TGTGCCACCAGTGAGTTAGCGGGAGGAGGGACCGGGGAGCCGTTTTTT. Translated: CATSELAGGGTGEPFF.

This clonotype was seen at least ten times. The chain carries TRBV30 and TRBJ1-1; a possible D gene is TRBD1 (6 bases). Germline values: CDR1 GTSNPN, CDR2 SVGIG (reference sequence). CDR3 length: 15 residues. The germline V and J ends were trimmed by 2 bases and 0 bases, with 13 bases remaining between them. Written as DNA, the CDR3 is TGTGCCTGGAGTCCCCGGACAGTCATGAACACTGAAGCTTTCTTT. Amino acid sequence: CAWSPRTVMNTEAFF.

Concerning this clonotype itself: One end of the junction is discordant with germline, which a read error may explain. V and J are TRBV7-8 and TRBJ1-6; D not certain. CDR3 length: 16 amino acids. CDR1 is SGHVS and CDR2 is FQNEAQ in the germline V gene. The CDR3 DNA is TGTGCCAGCAGATTAGCGGTGCGCTCCTATAATTCACCCCTCCACTTT. This encodes CASRLAVRSYNSPLHF.

The genes are TRBV5-1 and TRBJ2-7; D perhaps matches TRBD2 (6 bases). Trimming shortened V by 3 bases and J by 6 bases, and 16 bases separated the two germline ends. This CDR3 has 14 amino acids. Germline-derived CDR1 and CDR2 are SGHRS and YFSETQ. The CDR3 loop is CASSSVGSSAEQYF. For the CDR3, the DNA is TGCGCCAGCAGCTCTGTCGGGAGTTCTGCCGAGCAGTACTTC.

The CDR3 reads CASRNLAGFGDTQHF. The CDR3 DNA sequence: TGTGCCAGCAGAAACCTAGCGGGATTTGGTGATACGCAGCATTTT. The genes are TRBV6-2 or TRBV6-3 and TRBJ2-3, with no clear D. The DNA end is more similar to TRBJ1-5, so the J call may be wrong. This CDR3 is built from 15 residues. Germline CDR1 and CDR2: MNHEY and SVGEGT.

On this clonotype itself: This CDR3 fails to terminate in the conserved phenylalanine or tryptophan, so it likely reflects a read error. The rearrangement joins TRBV20-1 to TRBJ2-1, with D possibly matching TRBD2 (6 bases). The CDR3 is 14 amino acids. Germline lookup yields CDR1 DFQATT and CDR2 SNEGSKA (reference sequence). Trimming took off 0 bases at V and 7 bases at J, with 13 bases between the two ends. CDR3 sequence (DNA): TGCAGTGCTAGAGAAGGATCTAGCGATAATGAGCAGTTCCTC. As protein: CSAREGSSDNEQFL.

In this sample, this clonotype turned up many times. The chain is built from TRBV13 and TRBJ2-7; 9 bases fit TRBD1. V lost 5 bases and J lost 3; bases outside the gene matches: 8. The germline gives CDR1 PRHDT, CDR2 FYEKMQ (reference sequence). CDR3 size: 15 residues. The CDR3 nucleotides read TGTGCCAGCAGCAACAACAGGGGGCCCAACTACGAGCAGTACTTC. Amino acid sequence: CASSNNRGPNYEQYF.

This clonotype was seen repeatedly, ten times or more. The chain couples TRBV4-3 to TRBJ2-1; D gene unclear. The CDR3 is 18 amino acids. The V gene lost 0 bases and the J gene lost 2 bases, with 17 bases spanning the gap. The germline V gene encodes CDR1 LGHNA and CDR2 YSLEER. In nucleotides, the CDR3 is TGCGCCAGCAGCCAAGATCCACCCTCAGCTGCCGCCTACAATGAGCAGTTCTTC. Translating it yields CASSQDPPSAAAYNEQFF.

As to this clonotype: This could be a read error, since a much larger clone is one nucleotide away. This chain uses TRBV10-3 with TRBJ2-1; the match to TRBD1 covers 10 bases. Germline loops: CDR1 ENHRY, CDR2 SYGVKD. CDR3 size: 15 residues. CDR3 sequence reads: CASSTGTGARNEQFF. The CDR3 region has the DNA TGTGCCAGCAGTACCGGGACAGGGGCGAGAAATGAGCAGTTCTTC.

This clonotype has ten or more counts. The V gene is TRBV20-1, the J gene TRBJ2-7; D is unresolved. The germline V gene has CDR1 DFQATT and CDR2 SNEGSKA (reference sequence). Trimming removed 6 bases from V and 2 bases from J, with 17 bases in between. The CDR3 runs to 14 residues. CDR3: CSALDWHETYEQYF. CDR3 DNA: TGCAGTGCGCTCGACTGGCACGAGACCTACGAGCAGTACTTC.

This clonotype was observed a handful of times. The rearrangement uses TRBV7-2 and TRBJ2-7; D remains ambiguous. V shed 3 bases and J shed 0 bases, with 15 bases lying between them. The CDR3 is 16 amino acids. The germline V gene has CDR1 SGHTA and CDR2 FQGNSA. The CDR3 region is CASSFDRPALSYEQYF. In nucleotides, the CDR3 is TGTGCCAGCAGCTTCGATAGGCCGGCCCTCTCCTACGAGCAGTACTTC.

This clonotype was found many times. J is TRBJ2-3 and V is TRBV7-2; no firm D call. The CDR3 is 14 amino acids. The V gene's germline CDR1 is SGHTA and CDR2 FQGNSA. Trimming pared 5 bases from V and 11 bases from J, leaving 20 bases between. In nucleotides, the CDR3 is TGTGCCAGCAGCAACCTTCTAACCGTTGGGAAGCAGTATTTT. It codes for CASSNLLTVGKQYF.

This clonotype was detected many times. The chain links TRBV20-1 to TRBJ2-7; 7 bases line up with TRBD1. Per the germline V gene, CDR1 is DFQATT and CDR2 is SNEGSKA (reference sequence). Trimming removed 6 bases from V and 0 bases from J; junction bases left unmatched: 8. The CDR3 totals 14 residues. As DNA, the CDR3 is TGCAGTGCGCTCCGGGACAGTGCCTCCTACGAGCAGTACTTC. Translation: CSALRDSASYEQYF.

A note on this clonotype: The junction and the germline gene differ at one end; a read error may be behind it. The chain combines TRBV20-1 with TRBJ1-5; D remains unclear. Germline V lookup: CDR1 DFQATT, CDR2 SNEGSKA (reference sequence). The CDR3 runs to 11 residues. CDR3 coding DNA: TGCAGTGCTAGAGGCGGTCAGCTCCAGCATTTT. The encoded protein is CSARGGQLQHF.